This T cell receptor beta chain was identified in a study of T cell repertoires in cytomegalovirus infection. On the study more broadly: Recently identified HLA-C-restricted CMV epitopes were among the peptides used. General study points: Based on cumulative public TCR beta family frequency, carriers of CMV plus the relevant HLA were identified.

Losses at the gene ends were 5 bases for V and 2 bases for J; bases not matched to a gene: 4. This CDR3 is 15 amino acids long. Turning to this clonotype: Its specificity is not known.

In TCRdb, the reads were re-called with MiXCR into one record per CDR3 protein. The sample lists over 100,000 distinct CDR3 sequences, about 30% occurring once. The TCR comes from a human donor in good health (CMV status not recorded). Some clones in this sample may be carry-over from other donors' samples. The V call is TRBV12-3 or TRBV12-4, the J call TRBJ1-4; TRBD1 aligns across 8 bases. This material consisted of CD8+ T cells from cultured PBMCs, taken from culture after CMV antigen stimulation. CDR3 residues: CASSRQGRTNEKLFF. The CDR3 nucleotides are TGTGCCAGCAGTAGACAGGGGAGGACTAATGAAAAACTGTTTTTT.